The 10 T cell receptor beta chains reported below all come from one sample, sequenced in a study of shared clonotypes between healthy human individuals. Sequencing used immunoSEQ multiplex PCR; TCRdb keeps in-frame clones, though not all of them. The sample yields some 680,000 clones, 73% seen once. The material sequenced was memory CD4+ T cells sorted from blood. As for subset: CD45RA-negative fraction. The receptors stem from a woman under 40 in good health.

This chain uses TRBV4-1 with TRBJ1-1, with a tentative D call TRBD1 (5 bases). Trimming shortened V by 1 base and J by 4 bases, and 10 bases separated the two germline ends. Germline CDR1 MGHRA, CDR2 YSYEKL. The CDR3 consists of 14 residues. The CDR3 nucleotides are TGCGCCAGCAGCCAAGCGGGGGAAATCACTGAAGCTTTCTTT. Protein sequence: CASSQAGEITEAFF.

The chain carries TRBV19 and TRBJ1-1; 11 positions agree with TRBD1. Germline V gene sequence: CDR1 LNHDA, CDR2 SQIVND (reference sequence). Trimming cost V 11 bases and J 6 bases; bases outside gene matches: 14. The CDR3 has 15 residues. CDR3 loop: CASREDRGLVAEAFF. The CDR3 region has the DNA TGTGCCTCGAGGGAGGACAGGGGGCTCGTGGCTGAAGCTTTCTTT.

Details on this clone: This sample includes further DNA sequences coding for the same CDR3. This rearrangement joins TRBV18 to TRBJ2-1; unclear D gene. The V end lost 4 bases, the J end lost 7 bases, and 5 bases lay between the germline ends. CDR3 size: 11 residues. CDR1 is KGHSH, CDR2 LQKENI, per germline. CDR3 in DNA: TGTGCCAGCTCACTGGGGAATGAGCAGTTCTTC. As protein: CASSLGNEQFF.

The DNA of the CDR3 is TGCGCCAGCAGCCAGGCGGCAGGACAGGGGGCGTATGGCTACACCTTC. It codes for CASSQAAGQGAYGYTF. V is TRBV4-1 and J is TRBJ1-2, with TRBD1 matching 11 bases. The CDR3 covers 16 residues. From germline, CDR1 is MGHRA and CDR2 YSYEKL. V gave up 3 bases and J gave up 5 bases; unmatched junction bases: 8.

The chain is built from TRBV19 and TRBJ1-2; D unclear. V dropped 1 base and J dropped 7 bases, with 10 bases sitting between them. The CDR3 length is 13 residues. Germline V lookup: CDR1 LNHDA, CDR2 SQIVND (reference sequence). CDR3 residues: CASSIGLPGGYTF. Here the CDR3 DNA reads TGTGCCAGTAGTATAGGCCTGCCCGGTGGCTACACCTTC.

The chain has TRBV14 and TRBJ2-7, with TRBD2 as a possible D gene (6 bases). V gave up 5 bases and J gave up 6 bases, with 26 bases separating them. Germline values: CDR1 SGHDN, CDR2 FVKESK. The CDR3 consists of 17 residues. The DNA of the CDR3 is TGTGCCAGCAGCTCACAAATTCCGGGACTCAGAGGGGCCGAGCAGTACTTC. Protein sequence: CASSSQIPGLRGAEQYF. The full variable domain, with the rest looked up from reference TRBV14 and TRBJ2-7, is EAGVTQFPSHSVIEKGQTVTLRCDPISGHDNLYWYRRVMGKEIKFLLHFVKESKQDESGMPNNRFLAERTGGTYSTLKVQPAELEDSGVYFCASSSQIPGLRGAEQYFGPGTRLTVT.

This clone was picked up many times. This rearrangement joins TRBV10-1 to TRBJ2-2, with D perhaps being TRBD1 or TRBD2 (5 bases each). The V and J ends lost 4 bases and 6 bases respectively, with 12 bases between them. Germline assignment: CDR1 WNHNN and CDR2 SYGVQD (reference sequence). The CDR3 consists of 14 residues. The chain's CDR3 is CASSGGTGAGELFF. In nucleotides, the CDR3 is TGCGCCAGCAGTGGTGGGACGGGTGCCGGGGAGCTGTTTTTT.

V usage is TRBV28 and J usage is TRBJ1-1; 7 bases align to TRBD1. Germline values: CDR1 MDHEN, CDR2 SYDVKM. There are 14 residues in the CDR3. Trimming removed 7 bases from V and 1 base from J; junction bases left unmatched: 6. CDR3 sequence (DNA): TGTGCCAGCACCCAGGGACAGCCGAACACTGAAGCTTTCTTT. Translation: CASTQGQPNTEAFF.

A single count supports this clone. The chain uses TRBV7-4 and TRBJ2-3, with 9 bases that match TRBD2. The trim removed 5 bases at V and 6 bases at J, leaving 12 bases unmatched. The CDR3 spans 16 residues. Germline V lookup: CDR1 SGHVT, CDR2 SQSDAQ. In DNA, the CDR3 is TGTGCCAGCAGCCGGGATAGCGGGAGAGGGTTGGATACGCAGTATTTT. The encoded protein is CASSRDSGRGLDTQYF.

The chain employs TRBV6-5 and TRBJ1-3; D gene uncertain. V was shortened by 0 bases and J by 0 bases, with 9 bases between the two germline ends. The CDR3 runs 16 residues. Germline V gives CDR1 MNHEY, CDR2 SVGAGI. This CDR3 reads CASSYSGGYSGNTIYF. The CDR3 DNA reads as TGTGCCAGCAGTTACTCGGGCGGATACTCTGGAAACACCATATATTTT.